These 19 T cell receptor beta chains were all obtained from the same sample, sequenced in a study of tumor-infiltrating lymphocytes in primary liver carcinoma. Co-extraction of both nucleic acids (RNA and DNA) used 20-30 mg of unsorted bulk tissue. Researchers generated TCR beta cDNA from approximately 520 ng of total RNA, relying on a constant-region primer. Amplification in three nested multiplex PCR rounds with slightly modified ARM-PCR gave rise to TCR beta libraries. Each of the first two PCR rounds ran around 10 cycles with TRBV1-TRBV30 forward and C-beta reverse primers. TCRdb recomputed calls from the multiplex PCR reads with MiXCR, one row per CDR3 protein. The sample consists of around 100,000 distinct CDR3 sequences, about two thirds of them appearing once. Sequenced sample: liver tumor tissue from sampling region 2. As for subset: tumor region T2, inferior pole. The receptors shown here come from a woman in her fifties or sixties with primary liver carcinoma and hepatitis B virus infection.

The chain employs TRBV28 and TRBJ2-5; TRBD1 matches at 11 bases. The CDR3 covers 18 residues. V lost 6 bases, J lost 9 bases, and 21 bases stayed unmatched. CDR1 and CDR2 (germline): MDHEN, SYDVKM. The CDR3 spells CASSLLPGGTGGKRAQYF. The CDR3 DNA is TGTGCCAGCAGCCTCCTTCCCGGGGGGACAGGGGGTAAGAGGGCCCAGTACTTC.

As concerns this clonotype: The junction and the germline gene differ at one end; a read error may be behind it. The chain links TRBV29-1 to TRBJ1-1; D gene ambiguous. In germline, CDR1 is SQVTM, CDR2 ANQGSEA. The CDR3 loop spans 13 amino acids. The CDR3 protein is CSASRNFSTEAFF. The CDR3 region has the DNA TGCAGCGCCTCCAGGAATTTCTCCACTGAAGCTTTCTTC.

With respect to this clonotype: Relative to the germline gene, one junction end is altered; a read error may explain this. The CDR3 loop reads CASRSGQANSPLNF. CDR3 sequence (DNA): TGCGCCAGCAGATCTGGACAGGCTAATTCACCCCTCAACTTT. The chain recombines TRBV10-2 with TRBJ1-6; TRBD1 matches 7 bases. There are 14 residues in the CDR3. Germline V gives CDR1 WSHSY, CDR2 SAAADI.

This clonotype was recorded at least ten times. This chain joins TRBV7-9 and TRBJ2-2; 8 bases match TRBD1. The V and J ends lost 6 bases and 7 bases, in that order; junction bases with no gene match: 13. CDR1 and CDR2 (germline): SEHNR, FQNEAQ (reference sequence). The CDR3 contains 16 residues. The CDR3 reads CASSSRDRFFVGELFF. The CDR3 nucleotides are TGTGCCAGCAGTTCACGGGACAGGTTTTTTGTCGGGGAGCTGTTTTTT.

Notes on this clonotype: The junction departs from the called germline gene at one end, perhaps through a read error. The rearrangement uses TRBV28 and TRBJ1-6; no clear D gene. This CDR3 has 15 amino acids. Per the germline V gene, CDR1 is MDHEN and CDR2 is SYDVKM. The CDR3 loop is CVSSSEGSYNSPLHF. The CDR3, as DNA: TGTGTCAGCAGTTCGGAGGGATCATATAATTCACCCCTCCACTTT.

As for this clonotype: A read error may account for a junction end that differs from germline. The rearrangement joins TRBV11-3 to TRBJ2-3; D is uncertain. CDR1 and CDR2 (germline): SGHNT, YENEEA. The CDR3 covers 17 residues. CDR3 region: CVSSLLFRPLRTDTQYF. The CDR3, as DNA: TGTGTCAGCAGCTTACTGTTTCGGCCGCTACGGACAGATACGCAGTATTTT.

The rearrangement uses TRBV29-1 and TRBJ2-7; D call uncertain. Looked up from germline, CDR1 is SQVTM and CDR2 is ANQGSEA. V was cut by 0 bases and J by 9 bases, with 12 bases left in between. This CDR3 spans 12 amino acids. CDR3 sequence reads: CSVEDKGRGQYF. The CDR3 DNA follows: TGCAGCGTTGAAGATAAAGGCCGAGGGCAGTACTTC.

The chain couples TRBV29-1 to TRBJ2-7, with 8 nucleotides matching TRBD2. V shed 4 bases and J 5 bases; nucleotides not matched to a gene: 10. The CDR3 totals 14 residues. Germline loops: CDR1 SQVTM, CDR2 ANQGSEA. CDR3 residues: CSVGPGTRSHEQYF. Written as DNA, the CDR3 is TGCAGCGTTGGCCCAGGGACTAGGTCCCACGAGCAGTACTTC.

As to this clonotype: A much bigger clone sits one base away, suggesting this may be a read error. This sequence joins TRBV28 and TRBJ2-3; no firm D call. The length of the CDR3 is 12 residues. Germline V lookup: CDR1 MDHEN, CDR2 SYDVKM. Between the trimmed V and J ends, which lost 8 bases and 2 bases, there was a span of 8 bases. The chain's CDR3 is CASCRYTDTQYF. DNA for the CDR3: TGTGCCAGCTGTCGTTACACAGATACGCAGTATTTT.

As concerns this clonotype: The conserved closing phenylalanine or tryptophan is absent in this CDR3, likely reflecting a read error. The rearrangement joins TRBV4-1 to TRBJ1-5, with no clear D. CDR1 is MGHRA, CDR2 YSYEKL, per germline. The CDR3 is 13 residues long. CDR3 DNA sequence: TGCGTCAGCAGCCAAGGGAGAGCTCAGCCCCAGCATCTT. It encodes CVSSQGRAQPQHL.

Note on this clonotype: One end of the junction fails to match germline, which may point to a read error. CDR3 sequence: CANSLGQGGYNEQFF. In DNA, the CDR3 is TGTGCCAACAGCCTTGGACAAGGGGGCTACAATGAGCAGTTCTTC. The chain combines TRBV11-2 with TRBJ2-1, with a weak D call TRBD1 (6 bases). The V gene's germline CDR1 is SGHAT and CDR2 FQNNGV. The CDR3 covers 15 residues.

Note on this clonotype: Just one base apart from a much larger clone, this may be a read error. The V call is TRBV28, the J call TRBJ2-5; D may correspond to TRBD1 or TRBD2 (5 bases each). CDR3 length: 15 amino acids. V lost 7 bases and J lost 1, with 16 bases in between. CDR1 and CDR2 from the germline V gene are MDHEN and SYDVKM. The CDR3 region is CASTSRWDPQETQYF. As DNA, the CDR3 is TGTGCCAGCACTTCCCGATGGGACCCCCAAGAGACCCAGTACTTC.

The chain joins TRBV12-3 or TRBV12-4 to TRBJ2-1; the match to TRBD1 covers 10 bases. The trim removed 9 bases at V and 13 bases at J, leaving 9 bases unmatched. This CDR3 is built from 12 residues. The CDR3 DNA sequence: TGTGCCAGGAGACAGGGGGCAACTGAACAGTTCTTC. The encoded protein is CARRQGATEQFF.

On this clonotype itself: The junction differs from germline at one of its ends, possibly a read error. The chain carries TRBV11-2 and TRBJ1-6; no definite D call. Germline V gene data show CDR1 as SGHAT and CDR2 as FQNNGV. The CDR3 sequence is 13 residues long. Here the CDR3 DNA reads TGTACCAGCAGCTTCGTAATAAATTCACCCCTCCACTTT. Protein sequence: CTSSFVINSPLHF.

Worth noting for this clonotype: This CDR3 fails to terminate in the conserved phenylalanine or tryptophan, so it likely reflects a read error. This sequence joins TRBV11-3 and TRBJ2-1; TRBD2 matches 10 bases. The CDR3 runs 15 residues. In germline, CDR1 is SGHNT, CDR2 YENEEA. The CDR3, as DNA: TGTGCCAGCAGATTAGGAACTAGCGGGAAGCTTGAACAGTTCCTC. It specifies CASRLGTSGKLEQFL.

The J gene is TRBJ1-4, the V gene TRBV6-5; D remains unclear. Germline lookup yields CDR1 MNHEY and CDR2 SVGAGI. The length of the CDR3 is 16 residues. V lost 6 bases and J 4 bases, leaving 18 bases between the germline ends. CDR3 DNA sequence: TGTGCCAGCAGGGAGACTCGTCGGGAATTTAATGAAAAACTGTTTTTT. Residues: CASRETRREFNEKLFF.

This chain joins TRBV11-1 and TRBJ2-6; TRBD1 matches at 8 bases. V lost 5 bases and J lost 18; bases outside the gene matches: 27. The germline V gene has CDR1 SGHAT and CDR2 FQDESV (reference sequence). This CDR3 has 18 amino acids. CDR3 loop: CASSRSQDRVSGANAPTF. As DNA, the CDR3 is TGTGCCAGCAGCAGATCACAGGACAGGGTCTCTGGGGCCAACGCCCCGACTTTC.

This clonotype was found many times. CDR3 region: CSVGSRSYNEQFF. DNA of the CDR3: TGCAGCGTTGGAAGTCGCTCCTACAATGAGCAGTTCTTC. This chain connects TRBV29-1 to TRBJ2-1; D unresolved. Trimming took 4 bases from V and 0 from J, leaving 7 bases between them. The CDR3 runs 13 residues. Looked up from germline, CDR1 is SQVTM and CDR2 is ANQGSEA.

The chain recombines TRBV20-1 with TRBJ2-2; 8 bases line up with TRBD1. This CDR3 comprises 17 residues. The V and J ends lost 2 bases and 1 base, in that order; junction bases with no gene match: 9. Germline loops: CDR1 DFQATT, CDR2 SNEGSKA (reference sequence). The CDR3 sequence is CSARPDRGPQNTGELFF. CDR3 nucleotide sequence: TGCAGTGCTAGACCCGACAGGGGTCCACAGAACACCGGGGAGCTGTTTTTT.